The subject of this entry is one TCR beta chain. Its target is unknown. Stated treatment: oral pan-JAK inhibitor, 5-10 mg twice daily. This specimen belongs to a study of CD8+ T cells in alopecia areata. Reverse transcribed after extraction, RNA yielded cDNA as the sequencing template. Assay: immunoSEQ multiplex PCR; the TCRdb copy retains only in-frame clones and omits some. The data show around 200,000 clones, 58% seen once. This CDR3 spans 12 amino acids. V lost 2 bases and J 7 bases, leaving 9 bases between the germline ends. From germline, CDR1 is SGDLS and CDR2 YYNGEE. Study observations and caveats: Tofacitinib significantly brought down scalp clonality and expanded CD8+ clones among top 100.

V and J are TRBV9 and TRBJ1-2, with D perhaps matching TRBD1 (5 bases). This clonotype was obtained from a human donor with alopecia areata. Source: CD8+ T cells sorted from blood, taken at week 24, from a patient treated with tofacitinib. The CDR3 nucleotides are TGTGCCAGCAGCGTGGGGCGGTCTGGCTACACCTTC. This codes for CASSVGRSGYTF.